The clone carrying this T cell receptor (beta chain) was detected only a few times. What it binds is unknown. The sample comes from a study of T cells in Graves' hyperthyroidism and ophthalmopathy. Study outcomes and limitations: Most clonotypes expanded in thyroid above 0.001 were likewise present in blood.

CDR1 and CDR2 (germline): LNHDA, SQIVND (reference sequence). This CDR3 region has 16 residues. Losses at the gene ends were 5 bases for V and 4 bases for J; bases not matched to a gene: 11. Clinical symptoms, serum thyroxine, TRAb, thyroid ultrasound and orbital computed tomography informed diagnoses. Regions amplified from RNA transcripts were the TCR beta CDR3 regions. TCR CDR3 regions were first amplified by RT-PCR with HTBI primers. TCRdb reanalysed the multiplex PCR reads using MiXCR and keeps one entry per CDR3 protein. This sample has approximately 700,000 distinct CDR3 sequences, with about 45% found just once.

Sequenced material: peripheral blood or thyroid tissue (not recorded which). The clonotype was recovered from an adult man with Graves' disease, either hyperthyroidism or ophthalmopathy (not recorded which). V gene TRBV19 combines with J gene TRBJ1-5, with 7 bases that match TRBD1. This CDR3 reads CASSPRQGKINQPQHF. For the CDR3, the DNA is TGTGCCAGTAGTCCTAGACAGGGAAAGATTAATCAGCCCCAGCATTTT.